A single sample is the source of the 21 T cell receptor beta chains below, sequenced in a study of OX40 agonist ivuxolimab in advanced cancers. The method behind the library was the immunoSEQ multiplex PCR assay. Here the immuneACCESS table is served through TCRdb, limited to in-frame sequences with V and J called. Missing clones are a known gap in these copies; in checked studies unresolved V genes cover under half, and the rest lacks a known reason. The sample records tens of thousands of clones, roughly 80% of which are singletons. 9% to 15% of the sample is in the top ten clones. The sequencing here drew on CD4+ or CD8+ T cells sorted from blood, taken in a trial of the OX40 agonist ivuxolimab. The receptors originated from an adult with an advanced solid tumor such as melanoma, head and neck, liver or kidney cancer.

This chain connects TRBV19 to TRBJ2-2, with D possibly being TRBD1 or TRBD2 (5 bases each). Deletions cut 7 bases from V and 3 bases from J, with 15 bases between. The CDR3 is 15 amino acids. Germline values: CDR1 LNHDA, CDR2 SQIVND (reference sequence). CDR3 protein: CASTLSGTYTGELFF. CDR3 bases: TGTGCCAGTACCCTGTCCGGGACGTACACCGGGGAGCTGTTTTTT.

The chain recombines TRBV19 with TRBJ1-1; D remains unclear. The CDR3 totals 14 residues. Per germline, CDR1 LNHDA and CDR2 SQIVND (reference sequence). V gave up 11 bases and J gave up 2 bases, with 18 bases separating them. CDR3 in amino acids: CASTSPGINTEAFF. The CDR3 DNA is TGTGCCTCGACCTCCCCCGGGATTAACACTGAAGCTTTCTTT.

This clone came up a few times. Here the CDR3 reads CASSATSGAYNEQFF. The CDR3 DNA reads TGTGCCAGTAGTGCTACTAGCGGGGCTTACAATGAGCAGTTCTTC. The V call is TRBV19, the J call TRBJ2-1, with 10 bases identical to TRBD2. The CDR3 consists of 15 residues. The junction had 5 bases not matched to a gene; V was cut back by 5 bases and J by 4 bases. Germline CDR1 LNHDA, CDR2 SQIVND (reference sequence).

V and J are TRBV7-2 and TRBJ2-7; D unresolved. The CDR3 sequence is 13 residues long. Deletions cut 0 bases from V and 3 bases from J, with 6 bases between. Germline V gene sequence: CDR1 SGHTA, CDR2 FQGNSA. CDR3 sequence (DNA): TGTGCCAGCAGCTTAGCCGGAGACTACGAGCAGTACTTC. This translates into CASSLAGDYEQYF.

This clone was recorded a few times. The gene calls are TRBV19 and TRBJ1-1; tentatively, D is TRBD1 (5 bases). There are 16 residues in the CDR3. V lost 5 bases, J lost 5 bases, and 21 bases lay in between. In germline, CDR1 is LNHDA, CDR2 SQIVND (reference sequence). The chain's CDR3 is CASSWGSSFGGTEAFF. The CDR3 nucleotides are TGTGCCAGTAGTTGGGGGAGTTCCTTCGGCGGGACTGAAGCTTTCTTT.

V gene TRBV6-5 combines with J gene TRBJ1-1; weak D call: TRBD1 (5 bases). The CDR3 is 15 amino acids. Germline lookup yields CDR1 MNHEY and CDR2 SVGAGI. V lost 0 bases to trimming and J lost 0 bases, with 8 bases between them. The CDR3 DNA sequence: TGTGCCAGCAGTTACTCTCAGGGCCTGAACACTGAAGCTTTCTTT. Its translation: CASSYSQGLNTEAFF.

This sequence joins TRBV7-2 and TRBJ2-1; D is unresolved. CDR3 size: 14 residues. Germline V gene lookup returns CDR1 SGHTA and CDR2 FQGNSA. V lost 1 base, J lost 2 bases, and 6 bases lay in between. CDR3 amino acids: CASSLGSPYNEQFF. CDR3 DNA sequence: TGTGCCAGCAGCTTAGGAAGCCCCTACAATGAGCAGTTCTTC.

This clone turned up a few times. The CDR3 bases are TGTGCCAGTAGCAGACTGGATAGCAATCAGCCCCAGCATTTT. The encoded protein is CASSRLDSNQPQHF. The chain is built from TRBV19 and TRBJ1-5; no definite D call. Germline lookup yields CDR1 LNHDA and CDR2 SQIVND (reference sequence). The CDR3 has 14 residues. The V end was cut by 6 bases, the J end by 0 bases, with 9 bases between.

CDR3 DNA: TGTGCCAGCAGCTTAATGACGGGGGGGATCCAAGAGACCCAGTACTTC. This codes for CASSLMTGGIQETQYF. V gene TRBV7-2 combines with J gene TRBJ2-5, with TRBD2 identical over 8 bases. Trimming removed 2 bases from V and 1 base from J; junction bases left unmatched: 6. The V gene's germline CDR1 is SGHTA and CDR2 FQGNSA. This CDR3 is built from 16 residues. Full variable domain (rest looked up from reference TRBV7-2 and TRBJ2-5): GAGVSQSPSNKVTEKGKDVELRCDPISGHTALYWYRQSLGQGLEFLIYFQGNSAPDKSGLPSDRFSAERTGGSVSTLTIQRTQQEDSAVYLCASSLMTGGIQETQYFGPGTRLLVL.

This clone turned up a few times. CDR3 nucleotide sequence: TGTGCCAGTAGTCACGGGGGGAAGGGCTCACCCCTCCACTTT. Its translation is CASSHGGKGSPLHF. The chain is built from TRBV19 and TRBJ1-6; the D gene is possibly TRBD1 (5 bases). Germline values: CDR1 LNHDA, CDR2 SQIVND (reference sequence). V was shortened by 5 bases and J by 10 bases, with 15 bases between the two germline ends. This CDR3 contains 14 residues.

CDR3 bases: TGCGCCAGCAGCGGCCTAGGTTGGCAGGGCGTCGGTAGTGGCTACACCTTC. It is translated as CASSGLGWQGVGSGYTF. This sequence joins TRBV4-1 and TRBJ1-2, with a possible D match to TRBD1 (5 bases). Germline CDR1 and CDR2: MGHRA and YSYEKL. V was pared by 5 bases and J by 7 bases, with 26 bases between. The CDR3 runs 17 residues.

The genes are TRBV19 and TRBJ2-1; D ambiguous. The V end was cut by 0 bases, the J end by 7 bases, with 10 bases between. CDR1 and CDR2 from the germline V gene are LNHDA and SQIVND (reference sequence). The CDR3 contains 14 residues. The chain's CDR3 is CASSIDSPPNEQFF. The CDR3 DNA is TGTGCCAGTAGTATAGATAGTCCACCGAATGAGCAGTTCTTC.

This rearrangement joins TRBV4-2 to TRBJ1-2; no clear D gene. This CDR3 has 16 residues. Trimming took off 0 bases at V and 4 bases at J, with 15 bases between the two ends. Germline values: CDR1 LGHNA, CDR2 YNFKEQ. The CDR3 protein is CASSQDPTDHTYGYTF. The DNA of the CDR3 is TGTGCCAGCAGCCAAGACCCAACAGATCACACCTATGGCTACACCTTC.

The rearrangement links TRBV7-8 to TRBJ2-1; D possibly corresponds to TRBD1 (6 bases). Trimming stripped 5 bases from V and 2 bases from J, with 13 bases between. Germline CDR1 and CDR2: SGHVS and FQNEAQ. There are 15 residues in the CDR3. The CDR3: CASSIPGHAYNEQFF. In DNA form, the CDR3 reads TGTGCCAGCAGCATCCCGGGACATGCCTACAATGAGCAGTTCTTC.

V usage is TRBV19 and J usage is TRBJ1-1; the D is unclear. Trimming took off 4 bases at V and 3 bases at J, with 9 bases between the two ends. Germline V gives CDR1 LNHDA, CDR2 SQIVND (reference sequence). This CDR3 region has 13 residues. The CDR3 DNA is TGTGCCAGTAGTAATGTAGCGGACACTGAAGCTTTCTTT. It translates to CASSNVADTEAFF.

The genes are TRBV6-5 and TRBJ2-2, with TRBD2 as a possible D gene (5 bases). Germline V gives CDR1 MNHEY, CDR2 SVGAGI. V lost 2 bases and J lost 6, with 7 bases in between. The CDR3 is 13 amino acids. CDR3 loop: CASSYEGAGELFF. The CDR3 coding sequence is TGTGCCAGCAGTTACGAGGGAGCCGGGGAGCTGTTTTTT.

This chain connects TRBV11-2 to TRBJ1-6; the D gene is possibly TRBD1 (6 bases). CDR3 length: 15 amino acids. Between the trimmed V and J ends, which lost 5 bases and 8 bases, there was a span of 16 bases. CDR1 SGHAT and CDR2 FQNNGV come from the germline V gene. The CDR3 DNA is TGTGCCAGCAGCACTGCGGGGGGCGATGATTCACCCCTCCACTTT. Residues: CASSTAGGDDSPLHF.

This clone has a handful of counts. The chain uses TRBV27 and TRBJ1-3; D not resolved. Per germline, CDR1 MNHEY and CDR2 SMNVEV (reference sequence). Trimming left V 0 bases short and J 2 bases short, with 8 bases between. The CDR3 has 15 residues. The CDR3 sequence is CASSLSAQAGNTIYF. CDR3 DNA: TGTGCCAGCAGTTTATCGGCCCAAGCTGGAAACACCATATATTTT.

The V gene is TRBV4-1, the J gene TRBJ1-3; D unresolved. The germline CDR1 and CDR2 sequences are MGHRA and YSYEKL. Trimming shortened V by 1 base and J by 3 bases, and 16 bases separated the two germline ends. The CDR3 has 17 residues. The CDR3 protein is CASSQAPPTWSGNTIYF. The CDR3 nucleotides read TGCGCCAGCAGCCAAGCTCCCCCAACATGGAGTGGAAACACCATATATTTT.

The CDR3, as DNA: TGTGCCAGTAGTATCTCCTTCTCTGGAAACACCATATATTTT. Amino acid sequence: CASSISFSGNTIYF. The rearrangement joins TRBV19 to TRBJ1-3; D not resolved. Germline V lookup: CDR1 LNHDA, CDR2 SQIVND (reference sequence). This CDR3 is built from 14 residues. V was pared by 3 bases and J by 0 bases, with 6 bases between.

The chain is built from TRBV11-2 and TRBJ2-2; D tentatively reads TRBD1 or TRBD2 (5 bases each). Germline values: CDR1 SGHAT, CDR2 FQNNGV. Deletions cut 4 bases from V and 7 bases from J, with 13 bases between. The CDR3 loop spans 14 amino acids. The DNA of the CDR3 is TGTGCCAGCAGCTCCGGGACGGGCAACGGGGAGCTGTTTTTT. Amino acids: CASSSGTGNGELFF. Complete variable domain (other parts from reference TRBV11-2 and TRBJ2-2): EAGVAQSPRYKIIEKRQSVAFWCNPISGHATLYWYQQILGQGPKLLIQFQNNGVVDDSQLPKDRFSAERLKGVDSTLKIQPAKLEDSAVYLCASSSGTGNGELFFGEGSRLTVL.